A single sample gave rise to the 19 T cell receptor beta chains below, sequenced in a study of Ad26.COV2.S vaccination and SARS-CoV-2 variants. Data came from immunoSEQ multiplex PCR; TCRdb stores just in-frame clones and leaves some out. Of about 410,000 clones in the sample, about 90% are singletons; the top ten hold under 2%. Noted treatment: roughly 18 received Ad26.COV2.S at low or high dose, single or two shots; roughly five received placebo; per-sample allocation not given. Sampling occurred on day 63 after the first vaccine or placebo injection. Sample: peripheral blood, taken in a trial of Ad26.COV2.S vaccine versus placebo. The receptors shown here come from a person aged 18 to 59 who received the Ad26.COV2.S COVID-19 vaccine or a placebo.

Comment on this clone: Possible read error: a much larger clone is one base away. V is TRBV7-8 and J is TRBJ2-7, with unresolved D. The CDR3 runs 12 residues. The germline CDR1 and CDR2 sequences are SGHVS and FQNEAQ. V lost 3 bases and J 5 bases, leaving 8 bases between the germline ends. The chain's CDR3 is CASSLAHNEQYF. Here the CDR3 DNA reads TGTGCCAGCAGCTTGGCCCACAACGAGCAGTACTTC.

The chain employs TRBV7-6 and TRBJ2-1, with 9 nucleotides matching TRBD2. The CDR3 length is 16 residues. J lost 9 bases, V lost 1 base, and 10 bases had no gene match. Germline V gene sequence: CDR1 SGHVS, CDR2 FNYEAQ. The CDR3 region is CASSLGVVSGGGEQFF. The CDR3 bases are TGTGCCAGCAGCTTAGGTGTGGTTAGCGGGGGAGGTGAGCAGTTCTTC.

The CDR3, as DNA: TGTGCCAGCAGCTTACTAGGACTAGCGGGGGGTTACAATGAGCAGTTCTTC. This codes for CASSLLGLAGGYNEQFF. This chain uses TRBV7-2 with TRBJ2-1; 14 bases match TRBD2. Germline V lookup: CDR1 SGHTA, CDR2 FQGNSA. V lost 2 bases to trimming and J lost 4 bases; unmatched junction nucleotides: 4. The CDR3 contains 17 residues. Using reference TRBV7-2 and TRBJ2-1 for the parts outside the CDR3, the full variable domain is GAGVSQSPSNKVTEKGKDVELRCDPISGHTALYWYRQSLGQGLEFLIYFQGNSAPDKSGLPSDRFSAERTGGSVSTLTIQRTQQEDSAVYLCASSLLGLAGGYNEQFFGPGTRLTVL.

The chain uses TRBV5-1 and TRBJ2-7; D ambiguous. This CDR3 comprises 14 residues. CDR1 is SGHRS, CDR2 YFSETQ, per germline. V lost 6 bases and J 2 bases, leaving 15 bases between the germline ends. The CDR3 bases are TGCGCCAGCAAGGGTCTCGGCCGCCCCTACGAGCAGTACTTC. This gives the protein CASKGLGRPYEQYF.

In this sample, this clone turned up once. V usage is TRBV5-4 and J usage is TRBJ2-2; 9 nucleotides agree with TRBD1. After removal of 0 bases from V and 6 bases from J, the junction contained 9 bases not matched to a gene. In germline, CDR1 is SGHNT, CDR2 YYREEE (reference sequence). The CDR3 loop spans 17 amino acids. CDR3: CASSLVGTGSVAGELFF. The CDR3 DNA reads as TGTGCCAGCAGCTTGGTCGGGACAGGGTCGGTAGCCGGGGAGCTGTTTTTT.

V gene TRBV5-6 combines with J gene TRBJ2-7; D gene ambiguous. CDR3 length equals 12 residues. V was trimmed by 1 base and J by 9 bases, leaving 11 bases between them. Per germline, CDR1 SGHDT and CDR2 YYEEEE. DNA of the CDR3: TGTGCCAGCAGCTTGTATCCGACACCGCAGTACTTC. Translation gives CASSLYPTPQYF. Full variable domain (outside the CDR3, taken from reference TRBV5-6 and TRBJ2-7): DAGVTQSPTHLIKTRGQQVTLRCSPKSGHDTVSWYQQALGQGPQFIFQYYEEEERQRGNFPDRFSGHQFPNYSSELNVNALLLGDSALYLCASSLYPTPQYFGPGTRLTVT.

CDR3 coding DNA: TGTGCCAGCAGCGCGGACAGGGGCTCCTACAATGAGCAGTTCTTC. Encoded protein: CASSADRGSYNEQFF. This chain links TRBV7-2 with TRBJ2-1; 9 bases agree with TRBD1. CDR3 size: 15 residues. CDR1 is SGHTA, CDR2 FQGNSA, per germline. J lost 0 bases, V lost 5 bases, and 2 bases had no gene match.

The CDR3, as DNA: TGTGCCAGCAGCCCAGACAGGGGCGGTTTGTTTTCGACTGAAGCTTTCTTT. Translation: CASSPDRGGLFSTEAFF. This chain links TRBV7-9 with TRBJ1-1; TRBD1 matches at 8 bases. Germline V gives CDR1 SEHNR, CDR2 FQNEAQ (reference sequence). With 5 bases clipped from V and 5 bases from J, the junction kept 16 bases outside the gene matches. The CDR3 consists of 17 residues. The entire variable domain, with the rest obtained from reference TRBV7-9 and TRBJ1-1, is as follows: DTGVSQNPRHKITKRGQNVTFRCDPISEHNRLYWYRQTLGQGPEFLTYFQNEAQLEKSRLLSDRFSAERPKGSFSTLEIQRTEQGDSAMYLCASSPDRGGLFSTEAFFGQGTRLTVV.

For the CDR3, the DNA is TGTGCCAGCAGCTTAACCAGTAACACTGAAGCTTTCTTT. Protein product: CASSLTSNTEAFF. The rearrangement links TRBV7-2 to TRBJ1-1; D is unclear. The ends were cut back, 2 bases at V and 2 bases at J, with 6 bases in the middle. Looked up from germline, CDR1 is SGHTA and CDR2 is FQGNSA. This CDR3 has 13 residues. Full variable domain (missing parts from reference TRBV7-2 and TRBJ1-1): GAGVSQSPSNKVTEKGKDVELRCDPISGHTALYWYRQSLGQGLEFLIYFQGNSAPDKSGLPSDRFSAERTGGSVSTLTIQRTQQEDSAVYLCASSLTSNTEAFFGQGTRLTVV.

The chain recombines TRBV4-3 with TRBJ2-6, with D unresolved. Trimming removed 3 bases at V and 0 bases at J, with 12 bases between. The CDR3 consists of 17 residues. The V gene's germline CDR1 is LGHNA and CDR2 YSLEER. The CDR3, as DNA: TGCGCCAGCAGCCAGGGAATAGTCGGCTCTGGGGCCAACGTCCTGACTTTC. Translated, it gives CASSQGIVGSGANVLTF.

This chain links TRBV19 with TRBJ1-2, with 7 bases that match TRBD1. This CDR3 is built from 15 residues. CDR1 is LNHDA, CDR2 SQIVND, per germline (reference sequence). Trimming took 5 bases from V and 0 from J; bases not matched to a gene: 6. The CDR3 reads CASSPSGQANYGYTF. The CDR3, as DNA: TGTGCCAGTAGTCCCTCCGGACAGGCTAACTATGGCTACACCTTC.

CDR3 sequence: CASSEIIGNTIYF. CDR3 bases: TGTGCCAGCAGCGAAATAATTGGAAACACCATATATTTT. The chain has TRBV5-6 and TRBJ1-3; no clear D gene. Trimming took off 4 bases at V and 3 bases at J, with 8 bases between the two ends. CDR3 length equals 13 residues. The germline V gene has CDR1 SGHDT and CDR2 YYEEEE.

The CDR3 DNA sequence: TGTGCCAGCAGCCTAAGACTAGCGGGGAGACAAGAGACCCAGTACTTC. Translating gives CASSLRLAGRQETQYF. The V gene is TRBV7-6, the J gene TRBJ2-5; TRBD2 matches at 11 bases. J lost 2 bases, V lost 5 bases, and 7 bases had no gene match. Germline assignment: CDR1 SGHVS and CDR2 FNYEAQ. This CDR3 contains 16 residues.

The J gene is TRBJ1-1, the V gene TRBV30; weak D call: TRBD1 (6 bases). The V gene's germline CDR1 is GTSNPN and CDR2 SVGIG (reference sequence). CDR3 size: 12 residues. Trimming pared 4 bases from V and 11 bases from J, leaving 17 bases between. The CDR3 nucleotides read TGTGCCTGGAATAAAGGGGGGCATGAGGCTTTCTTT. Translating it yields CAWNKGGHEAFF.

The V gene is TRBV7-9, the J gene TRBJ2-3; D tentatively fits TRBD1 or TRBD2 (6 bases each). V lost 5 bases and J lost 4, with 16 bases in between. Germline CDR1 and CDR2: SEHNR and FQNEAQ (reference sequence). This CDR3 comprises 15 residues. CDR3 protein: CASSVSKEGADTQYF. The DNA of the CDR3 is TGTGCCAGCAGCGTTAGTAAGGAGGGGGCAGATACGCAGTATTTT. The full variable domain, completed using reference TRBV7-9 and TRBJ2-3, is DTGVSQNPRHKITKRGQNVTFRCDPISEHNRLYWYRQTLGQGPEFLTYFQNEAQLEKSRLLSDRFSAERPKGSFSTLEIQRTEQGDSAMYLCASSVSKEGADTQYFGPGTRLTVL.

The genes are TRBV21-1 and TRBJ1-3. TRBV21-1 is labeled a pseudogene. The CDR3 has 15 residues. CDR3 DNA sequence: TGTGCCAGCAGCATCCGTGGGGTTTCTGGAAACACCATATATTTT. The encoded protein is CASSIRGVSGNTIYF.

This clone was detected once. The V and J genes are TRBV7-9 and TRBJ1-1, with 7 bases fitting TRBD1. CDR1 is SEHNR, CDR2 FQNEAQ, per germline (reference sequence). CDR3 size: 16 residues. Trimming at V came to 3 bases and at J to 0 bases, leaving 7 bases not matched to a gene. CDR3 sequence reads: CASSFPIQGMNTEAFF. In DNA, the CDR3 is TGTGCCAGCAGCTTCCCGATACAGGGGATGAACACTGAAGCTTTCTTT.

As concerns this clone: Additional DNA sequences in this sample encode the identical CDR3. This chain links TRBV5-4 with TRBJ1-1, with D maybe TRBD1 (6 bases). This CDR3 comprises 14 residues. Trimming shortened V by 0 bases and J by 0 bases, and 6 bases separated the two germline ends. Germline CDR1 SGHNT, CDR2 YYREEE (reference sequence). The CDR3 DNA is TGTGCCAGCAGCTTGGGGGGGCTGAACACTGAAGCTTTCTTT. It is translated as CASSLGGLNTEAFF.

J is TRBJ2-7 and V is TRBV7-9, with a weak D call TRBD1 (6 bases). Between the trimmed V and J ends, which lost 9 bases and 0 bases, there was a span of 15 bases. The germline CDR1 and CDR2 sequences are SEHNR and FQNEAQ (reference sequence). CDR3 length: 14 residues. CDR3 residues: CASRGQGDSYEQYF. CDR3 nucleotide sequence: TGTGCCAGTAGGGGACAAGGGGACTCCTACGAGCAGTACTTC.